These T cell receptor beta chains were read from a single sample in a study of blood T cell repertoires in COVID-19. Method: immunoSEQ multiplex PCR; TCRdb's copy keeps in-frame clones and lacks some. The table shows under 20,000 clones, with approximately 91% occurring only once. The sample consisted of peripheral blood. The receptors originated from a human donor in a cohort sampled during active COVID-19. The conserved cysteine and the conserved F or W are not part of the CDR3 here. A D gene is named only where the DNA matches it firmly. Where a row states a size, it is once, few, many or the class of an expanded clone; other rows omit it.

V gene	clone size	J gene	D gene	CDR3 protein
TRBV20-1	-	TRBJ2-7	-	SASLRQFLGYEQY
TRBV11-3	-	TRBJ2-1	TRBD1	ASSAAGTGSSYNEQF
TRBV6-6	-	TRBJ2-7	TRBD2	AISPGGDLYEQY
TRBV4-3	-	TRBJ2-5	TRBD2	ASSQDLGRAQY
TRBV9	-	TRBJ2-5	TRBD2	ASSVEGLAKETQY
TRBV10-3	-	TRBJ1-3	-	AISAQDTSGNTIY
TRBV11-2	-	TRBJ2-5	-	ASSLDLTGRDQY
TRBV6-5	-	TRBJ2-1	-	ASRRTASHPQF
TRBV6-5	-	TRBJ1-5	-	ASSYSRVNSNQPQH
TRBV6-5	-	TRBJ2-2	TRBD2	ASSLGLAPTGELF
TRBV11-2	-	TRBJ2-7	-	ASTPDASPGEQY
TRBV6-1	-	TRBJ1-2	TRBD1	ASSEPTGGYGYT
TRBV21-1	-	TRBJ1-1	-	ASSRRQGVTEAF
TRBV5-1	-	TRBJ2-7	TRBD2	ASSLGRGDEQY
TRBV28	-	TRBJ2-5	-	ASSLQGNVQETQY
TRBV6-1	-	TRBJ2-2	-	ASSEISGTRNFAGELF
TRBV6-6	-	TRBJ1-5	-	ATEGGNQPQH
TRBV5-1	few	TRBJ2-1	TRBD2	ASSSAGDEDEQF
TRBV6-5	-	TRBJ1-3	TRBD1	ASSLRTGTGNTIY
TRBV10-3	-	TRBJ1-1	TRBD1	AISAEGARNTEAF
TRBV10-1	-	TRBJ1-1	-	ASKAGENTEAF
TRBV5-1	-	TRBJ1-6	-	ASSRDSQQSPLH
TRBV24-1	-	TRBJ1-1	-	ATRRGEEAF
TRBV28	-	TRBJ2-3	-	ASSEGTTGTDTQY
TRBV28	few	TRBJ2-7	TRBD1	ASSLWQGARFIHEQY
TRBV5-1	-	TRBJ2-1	-	ASSISGSYNEQF
TRBV6-6	-	TRBJ2-7	-	ASRNSDLTYEQY
TRBV18	-	TRBJ2-7	TRBD1	ASSLTGGYEQY
TRBV6-5	once	TRBJ2-2	-	ASSQTRGDTGELF
TRBV10-3	-	TRBJ1-1	-	AISDGSGTGGTEAF
TRBV6-1	-	TRBJ2-1	-	ASSEGGYNEQF
TRBV7-8	few	TRBJ2-5	TRBD2	ASSMGLAKTQY
TRBV3-1/TRBV3-2	-	TRBJ2-7	-	ASSQDLHEQY